This passage covers 12 T cell receptor beta chains from one sample sequenced in a study of blood T cells in healthy people across ages. A second about 7 to 12 cycle PCR used barcoded and J-beta primers. TCRdb re-called the 5' RACE reads through MiXCR, storing one row per CDR3 protein. The sample gives about 680,000 distinct CDR3 sequences, approximately 50% of which show up once; 30% to 35% is in the top ten. Sequencing used blood. The receptors come from a woman aged 60-75 years in good health.

The chain carries TRBV9 and TRBJ2-1; D is ambiguous. Between the trimmed V and J ends, which lost 0 bases and 3 bases, there was a span of 10 bases. The CDR3 extends over 15 amino acids. Germline V CDR1 and CDR2: SGDLS, YYNGEE. This CDR3 reads CASSVEGAYYNEQFF. The CDR3 nucleotides are TGTGCCAGCAGCGTAGAAGGAGCCTACTACAATGAGCAGTTCTTC.

The CDR3 DNA reads TGTGCCAGCAGTCAGACAGAGGCCCGCTCCTACGAGCAGTACTTC. This codes for CASSQTEARSYEQYF. The rearrangement joins TRBV12-3 or TRBV12-4 to TRBJ2-4; D is perhaps TRBD1 (5 bases). The J call may be in error: the DNA end matches TRBJ2-7 better. CDR3 length equals 15 residues.

The chain joins TRBV20-1 to TRBJ2-7; D gene uncertain. Between the trimmed V and J ends, which lost 7 bases and 0 bases, there was a span of 13 bases. CDR1 is DFQATT and CDR2 is SNEGSKA in the germline V gene (reference sequence). The CDR3 covers 13 residues. CDR3 nucleotide sequence: TGCAGTGTAAAGGTTGACGGCTCCTACGAGCAGTACTTC. Its protein is CSVKVDGSYEQYF.

This clonotype has just a few counts. It is unclear where the CDR3 begins or ends on the DNA, so no DNA is shown, and the CDR3 is as TCRdb lists it. V and J are TRBV11-1 and TRBJ2-1; the D call TRBD1 from the table was never checked on the DNA. The CDR3 comprises 24 residues, both ends counted. The germline V gene encodes CDR1 SGHAT and CDR2 FQDESV (reference sequence). The CDR3 loop is CASTPFEGGYNEQFFGPLTNEQFF.

In its sample, this clonotype was seen a few times. The CDR3 bases are TGCAGCGTTGAAGGTCGGGACAGGGCTGGATACAATGAGCAGTTCTTC. Its protein product is CSVEGRDRAGYNEQFF. This chain connects TRBV29-1 to TRBJ2-1; 9 bases match TRBD1. The V and J ends lost 1 base and 4 bases, in that order; junction bases with no gene match: 8. The CDR3 has 16 amino acids. Germline assignment: CDR1 SQVTM and CDR2 ANQGSEA.

The V call is TRBV30, the J call TRBJ2-7, with 9 bases aligning to TRBD2. The CDR3 is 15 amino acids. The J segment lost 2 bases and the V segment lost 0 bases, leaving 5 bases of the junction unmatched. The V gene's germline CDR1 is GTSNPN and CDR2 SVGIG (reference sequence). The CDR3 loop is CAWSVLSGRAYEQYF. The DNA of the CDR3 is TGTGCCTGGAGTGTACTTAGCGGGAGAGCCTACGAGCAGTACTTC.

This clonotype was counted between two and nine times. The chain recombines TRBV20-1 with TRBJ1-2, with 8 bases that match TRBD1. Germline V gives CDR1 DFQATT, CDR2 SNEGSKA (reference sequence). This CDR3 is built from 13 residues. Trimming cost V 3 bases and J 4 bases; bases outside gene matches: 4. The CDR3 sequence is CSASGRGLYGYTF. DNA for the CDR3: TGCAGTGCTAGTGGCAGGGGGCTCTATGGCTACACCTTC.

The chain carries TRBV11-2 and TRBJ1-2, with D uncertain. Germline CDR1 SGHAT, CDR2 FQNNGV. Deletions cut 4 bases from V and 3 bases from J, with 3 bases between. The CDR3 extends over 11 amino acids. The CDR3 reads CASSSHYGYTF. CDR3 DNA: TGTGCCAGCAGCTCCCACTATGGCTACACCTTC.

This clonotype was picked up a small number of times. CDR3 DNA: TGTGCCAGCACTCGTGGGGGGGGTCAGACCCAGTACTTC. This codes for CASTRGGGQTQYF. The V gene is TRBV12-3 or TRBV12-4, the J gene TRBJ2-4; 7 bases are a match to TRBD2. The J call is uncertain, as TRBJ2-5 better fits the DNA end. This CDR3 spans 13 amino acids.

The rearrangement uses TRBV7-2 and TRBJ2-7, with D possibly matching TRBD1 (5 bases). The germline CDR1 and CDR2 sequences are SGHTA and FQGNSA. V shed 6 bases and J shed 7 bases, with 28 bases lying between them. The CDR3 totals 17 residues. CDR3 bases: TGTGCCAGCAGATATGGGGCTGCAAGCGCCGCCTACAATGAGCAGTACTTC. Amino acid sequence: CASRYGAASAAYNEQYF.

The rearrangement joins TRBV7-8 to TRBJ2-7; 7 bases are shared with TRBD2. The CDR3 loop spans 15 amino acids. V shed 5 bases and J 0 bases; nucleotides not matched to a gene: 7. Germline V gives CDR1 SGHVS, CDR2 FQNEAQ. CDR3 nucleotide sequence: TGTGCCAGCAGCCAGGGACTACAGTCCTCCTACGAGCAGTACTTC. Encoded protein: CASSQGLQSSYEQYF.

This clonotype turned up a few times. The rearrangement joins TRBV27 to TRBJ1-6, with 8 bases fitting TRBD1. CDR1 is MNHEY and CDR2 is SMNVEV in the germline V gene (reference sequence). The CDR3 is made up of 18 amino acids. V shed 6 bases and J 6 bases; nucleotides not matched to a gene: 16. CDR3 sequence: CASSLGQGMGGPNSPLHF. CDR3 DNA: TGTGCCAGCAGCCTCGGACAGGGAATGGGGGGGCCTAATTCACCCCTCCACTTT.